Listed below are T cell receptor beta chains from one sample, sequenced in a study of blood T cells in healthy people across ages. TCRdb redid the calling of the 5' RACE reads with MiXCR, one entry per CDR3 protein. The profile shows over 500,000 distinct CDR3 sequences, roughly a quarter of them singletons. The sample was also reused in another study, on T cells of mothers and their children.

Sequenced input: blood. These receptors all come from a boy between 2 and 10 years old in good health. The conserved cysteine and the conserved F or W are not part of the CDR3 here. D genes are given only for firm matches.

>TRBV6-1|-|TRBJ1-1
ASSEAGGGEAF
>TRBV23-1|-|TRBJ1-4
ASSQSWGWEKLF
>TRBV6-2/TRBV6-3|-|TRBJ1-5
ASSYQGNQPQH
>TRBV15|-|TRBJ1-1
ATSRDRTVNTEAF
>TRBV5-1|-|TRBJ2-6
ASSLTVSGANVLT
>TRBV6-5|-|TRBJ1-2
ASSPAANYGYT
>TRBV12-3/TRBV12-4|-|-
ASSLRVTSYEQY
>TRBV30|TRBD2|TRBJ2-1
AWSVIRLAVPYNEQF
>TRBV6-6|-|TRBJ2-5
ASRGIQETQY
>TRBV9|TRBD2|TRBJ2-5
ASSVLAGGYQETQY
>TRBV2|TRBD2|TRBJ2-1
ASSGGFEPGQF
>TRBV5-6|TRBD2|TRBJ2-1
ASSSLAGGLSVQF
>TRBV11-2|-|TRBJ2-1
ASSRLDSSYNEQF
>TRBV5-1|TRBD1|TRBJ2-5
ASSLGQGASGETQY
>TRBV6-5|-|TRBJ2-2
ASSYRLNKGDPGELF
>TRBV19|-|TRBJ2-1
ASSIDGGIYNEQF
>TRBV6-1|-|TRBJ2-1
ASSVGRDASYNEQF
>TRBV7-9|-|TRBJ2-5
ASSLVGETQY
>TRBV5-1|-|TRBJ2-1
ASLRGPNSYNEQF
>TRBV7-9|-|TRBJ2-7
ASSLMQGLSEQY
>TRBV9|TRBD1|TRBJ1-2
ASSLDRGPNYGYT
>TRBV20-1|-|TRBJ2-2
SAPGANTGELF
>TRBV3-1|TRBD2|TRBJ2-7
ASSPDSGGFSEQY
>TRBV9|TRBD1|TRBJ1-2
ASSTRTGGGYT
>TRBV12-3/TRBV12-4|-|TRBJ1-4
ASSLGLLEDIGGEF
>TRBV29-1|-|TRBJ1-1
SVEGRGNTEAF
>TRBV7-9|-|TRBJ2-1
ASSLGSAGYNEQF
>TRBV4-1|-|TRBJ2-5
ASSPDPGSIRETQY
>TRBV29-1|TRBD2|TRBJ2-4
SVRGLAGVNIQY
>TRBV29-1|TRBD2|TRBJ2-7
SVGTSGAGDEQY
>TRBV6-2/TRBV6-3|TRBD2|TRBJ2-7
ASSYERGAYEQY
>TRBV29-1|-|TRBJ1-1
SAEGTSAGAF